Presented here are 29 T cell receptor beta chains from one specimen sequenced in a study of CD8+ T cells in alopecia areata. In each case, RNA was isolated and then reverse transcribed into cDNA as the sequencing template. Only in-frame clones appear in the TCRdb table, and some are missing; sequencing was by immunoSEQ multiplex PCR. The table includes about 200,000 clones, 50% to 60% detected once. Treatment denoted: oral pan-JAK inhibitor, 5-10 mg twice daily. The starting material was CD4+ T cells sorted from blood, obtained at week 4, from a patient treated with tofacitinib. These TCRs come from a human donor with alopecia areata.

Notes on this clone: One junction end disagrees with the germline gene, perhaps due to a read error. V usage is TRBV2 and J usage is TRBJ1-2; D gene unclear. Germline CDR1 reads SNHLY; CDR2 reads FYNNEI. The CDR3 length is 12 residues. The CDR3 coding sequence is TGTGCCAGCAGCACACCGGGCCCGCTCTCGGCCTTC. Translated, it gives CASSTPGPLSAF. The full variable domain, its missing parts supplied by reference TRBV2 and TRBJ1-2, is EPEVTQTPSHQVTQMGQEVILRCVPISNHLYFYWYRQILGQKVEFLVSFYNNEISEKSEIFDDQFSVERPDGSNFTLKIRSTKLEDSAMYFCASSTPGPLSAFGSGTRLTVV.

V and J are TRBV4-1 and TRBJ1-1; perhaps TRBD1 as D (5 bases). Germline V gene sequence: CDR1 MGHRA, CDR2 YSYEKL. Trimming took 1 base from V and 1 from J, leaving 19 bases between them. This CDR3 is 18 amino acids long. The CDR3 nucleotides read TGCGCCAGCAGCCAAGTACCAGCCCTTCGGGGGAGGAACACTGAAGCTTTCTTT. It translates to CASSQVPALRGRNTEAFF.

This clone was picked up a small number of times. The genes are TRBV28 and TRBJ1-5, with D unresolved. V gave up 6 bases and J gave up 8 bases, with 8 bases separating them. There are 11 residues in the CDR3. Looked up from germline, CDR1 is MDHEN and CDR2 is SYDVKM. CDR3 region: CASSGRKPQHF. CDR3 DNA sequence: TGTGCCAGCAGCGGGCGGAAGCCCCAGCATTTT.

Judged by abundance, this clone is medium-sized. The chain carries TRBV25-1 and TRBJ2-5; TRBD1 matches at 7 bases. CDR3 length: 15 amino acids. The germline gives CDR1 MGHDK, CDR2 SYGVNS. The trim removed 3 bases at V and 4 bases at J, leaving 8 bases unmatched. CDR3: CASSDPTGAGETQYF. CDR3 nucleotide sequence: TGTGCCAGCAGTGATCCAACAGGGGCAGGAGAGACCCAGTACTTC.

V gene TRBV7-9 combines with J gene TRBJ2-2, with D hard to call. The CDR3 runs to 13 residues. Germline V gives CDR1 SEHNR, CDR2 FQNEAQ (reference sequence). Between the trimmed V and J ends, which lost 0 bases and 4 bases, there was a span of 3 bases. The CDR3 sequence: CASSLAGTGELFF. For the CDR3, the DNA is TGTGCCAGCAGCTTAGCGGGCACCGGGGAGCTGTTTTTT.

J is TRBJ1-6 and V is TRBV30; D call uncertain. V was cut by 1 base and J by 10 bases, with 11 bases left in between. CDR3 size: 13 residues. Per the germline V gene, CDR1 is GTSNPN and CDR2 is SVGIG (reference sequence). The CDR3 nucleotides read TGTGCCTGGAGTGCTCTCCCCGAATCACCCCTCCACTTT. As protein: CAWSALPESPLHF.

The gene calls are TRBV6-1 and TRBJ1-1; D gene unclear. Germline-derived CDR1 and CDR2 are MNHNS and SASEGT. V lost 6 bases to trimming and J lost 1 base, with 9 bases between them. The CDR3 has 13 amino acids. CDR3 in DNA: TGTGCCAGCAGCAAGCGGGAGAACACTGAAGCTTTCTTT. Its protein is CASSKRENTEAFF.

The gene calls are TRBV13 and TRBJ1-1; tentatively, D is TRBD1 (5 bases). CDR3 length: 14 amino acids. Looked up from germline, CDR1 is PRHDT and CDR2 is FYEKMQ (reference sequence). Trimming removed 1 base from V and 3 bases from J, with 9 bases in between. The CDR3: CASSLVQGYTEAFF. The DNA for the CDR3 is TGTGCCAGCAGCTTAGTCCAGGGCTACACTGAAGCTTTCTTT.

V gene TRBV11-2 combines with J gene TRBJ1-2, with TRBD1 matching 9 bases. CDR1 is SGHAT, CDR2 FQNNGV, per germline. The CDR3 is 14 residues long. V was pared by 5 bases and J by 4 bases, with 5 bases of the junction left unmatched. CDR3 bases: TGTGCCAGCAGCCAGGGGACAGGGACCTATGGCTACACCTTC. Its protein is CASSQGTGTYGYTF.

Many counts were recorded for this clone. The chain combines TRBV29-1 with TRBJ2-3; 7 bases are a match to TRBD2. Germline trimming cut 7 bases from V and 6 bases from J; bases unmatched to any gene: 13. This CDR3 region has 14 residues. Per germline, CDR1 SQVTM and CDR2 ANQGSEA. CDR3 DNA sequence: TGCAGCGGTTTCCTGGCTAGCGGTCACGATACGCAGTATTTT. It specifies CSGFLASGHDTQYF.

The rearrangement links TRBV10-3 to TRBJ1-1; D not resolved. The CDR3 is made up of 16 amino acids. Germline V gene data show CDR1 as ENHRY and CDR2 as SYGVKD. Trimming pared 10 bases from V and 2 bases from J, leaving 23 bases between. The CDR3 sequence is CATNPAGSVRNTEAFF. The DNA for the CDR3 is TGTGCCACCAACCCCGCAGGTTCCGTCCGAAACACTGAAGCTTTCTTT.

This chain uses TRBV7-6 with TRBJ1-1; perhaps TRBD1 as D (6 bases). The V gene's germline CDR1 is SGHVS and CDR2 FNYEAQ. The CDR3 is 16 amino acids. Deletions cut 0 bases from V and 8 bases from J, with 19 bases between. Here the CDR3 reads CASSLAGTRLGEEAFF. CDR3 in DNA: TGTGCCAGCAGCTTAGCGGGGACAAGGCTTGGTGAGGAAGCTTTCTTT.

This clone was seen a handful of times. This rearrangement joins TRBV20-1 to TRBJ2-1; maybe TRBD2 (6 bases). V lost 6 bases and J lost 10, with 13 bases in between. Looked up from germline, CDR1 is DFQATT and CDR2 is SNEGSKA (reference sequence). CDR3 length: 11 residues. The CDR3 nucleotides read TGCAGTGCAAGCTCTGGGGGGGAGCAGTTCTTC. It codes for CSASSGGEQFF.

CDR3 bases: TGCAGCTTCACCGGGACAGGGAGGTTGGCGGAGACCCAGTACTTC. Residues: CSFTGTGRLAETQYF. This chain joins TRBV29-1 and TRBJ2-5, with TRBD1 matching over 9 bases. The CDR3 consists of 15 residues. The junction had 15 bases not matched to a gene; V was cut back by 8 bases and J by 5 bases. Looked up from germline, CDR1 is SQVTM and CDR2 is ANQGSEA.

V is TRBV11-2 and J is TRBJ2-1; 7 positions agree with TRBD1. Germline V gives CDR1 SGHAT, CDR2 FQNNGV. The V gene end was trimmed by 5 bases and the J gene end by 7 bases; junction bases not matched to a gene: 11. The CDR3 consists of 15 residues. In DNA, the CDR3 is TGTGCCAGCAGCCGGGGACAGAATTCCCCTAATGAGCAGTTCTTC. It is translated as CASSRGQNSPNEQFF.

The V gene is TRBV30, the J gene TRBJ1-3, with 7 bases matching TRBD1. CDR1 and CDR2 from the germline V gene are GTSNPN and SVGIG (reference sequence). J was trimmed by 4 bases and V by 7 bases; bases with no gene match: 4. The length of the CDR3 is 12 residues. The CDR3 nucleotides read TGTGCCTACGACAGGGAAGGAAACACCATATATTTT. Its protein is CAYDREGNTIYF.

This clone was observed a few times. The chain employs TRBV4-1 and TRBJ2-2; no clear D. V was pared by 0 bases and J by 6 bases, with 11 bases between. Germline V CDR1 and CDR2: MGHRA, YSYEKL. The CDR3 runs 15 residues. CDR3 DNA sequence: TGCGCCAGCAGCCAAGACGAAGTTGTCGCCGGGGAGCTGTTTTTT. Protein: CASSQDEVVAGELFF.

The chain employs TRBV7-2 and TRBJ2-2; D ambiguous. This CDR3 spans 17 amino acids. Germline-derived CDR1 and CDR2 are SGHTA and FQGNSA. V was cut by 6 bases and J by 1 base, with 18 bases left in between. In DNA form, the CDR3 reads TGTGCCAGCAGTTCATCCGTGGTAGTCCTGAACACCGGGGAGCTGTTTTTT. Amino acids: CASSSSVVVLNTGELFF.

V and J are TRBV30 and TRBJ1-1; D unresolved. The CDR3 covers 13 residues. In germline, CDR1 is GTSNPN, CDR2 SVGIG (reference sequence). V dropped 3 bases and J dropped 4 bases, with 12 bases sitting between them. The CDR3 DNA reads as TGTGCCTGGAGGAAGAGGGAGGGCACTGAAGCTTTCTTT. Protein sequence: CAWRKREGTEAFF.

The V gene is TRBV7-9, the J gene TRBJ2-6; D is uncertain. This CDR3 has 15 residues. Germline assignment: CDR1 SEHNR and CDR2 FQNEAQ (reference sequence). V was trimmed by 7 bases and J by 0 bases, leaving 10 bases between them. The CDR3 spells CASTPGFSGANVLTF. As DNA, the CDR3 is TGTGCCAGCACCCCAGGTTTCTCTGGGGCCAACGTCCTGACTTTC. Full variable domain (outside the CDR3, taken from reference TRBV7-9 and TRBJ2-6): DTGVSQNPRHKITKRGQNVTFRCDPISEHNRLYWYRQTLGQGPEFLTYFQNEAQLEKSRLLSDRFSAERPKGSFSTLEIQRTEQGDSAMYLCASTPGFSGANVLTFGAGSRLTVL.

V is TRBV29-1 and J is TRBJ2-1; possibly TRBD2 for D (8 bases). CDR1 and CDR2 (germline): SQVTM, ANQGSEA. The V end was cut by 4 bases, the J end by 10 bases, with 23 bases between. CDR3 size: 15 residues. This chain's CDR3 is CSVGQGGTRVYEQFF. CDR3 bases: TGCAGCGTTGGGCAGGGGGGGACTAGAGTATACGAGCAGTTCTTC.

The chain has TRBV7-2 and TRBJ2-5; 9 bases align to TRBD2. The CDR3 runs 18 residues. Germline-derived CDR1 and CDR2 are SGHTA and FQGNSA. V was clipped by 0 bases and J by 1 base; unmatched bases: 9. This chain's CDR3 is CASSLAAVASGAQETQYF. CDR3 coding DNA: TGTGCCAGCAGCTTAGCGGCGGTCGCTAGCGGGGCCCAAGAGACCCAGTACTTC.

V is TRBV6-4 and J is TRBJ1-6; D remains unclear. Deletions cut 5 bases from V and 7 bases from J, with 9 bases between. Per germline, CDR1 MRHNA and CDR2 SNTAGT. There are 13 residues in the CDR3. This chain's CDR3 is CASSPEANSPLHF. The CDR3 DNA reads TGTGCCAGCAGTCCAGAAGCCAATTCACCCCTCCACTTT.

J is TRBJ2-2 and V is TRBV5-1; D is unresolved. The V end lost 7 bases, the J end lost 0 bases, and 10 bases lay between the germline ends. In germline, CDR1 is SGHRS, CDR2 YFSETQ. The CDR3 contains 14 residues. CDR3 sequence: CASGSQSNTGELFF. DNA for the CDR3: TGCGCCAGCGGATCCCAATCGAACACCGGGGAGCTGTTTTTT.

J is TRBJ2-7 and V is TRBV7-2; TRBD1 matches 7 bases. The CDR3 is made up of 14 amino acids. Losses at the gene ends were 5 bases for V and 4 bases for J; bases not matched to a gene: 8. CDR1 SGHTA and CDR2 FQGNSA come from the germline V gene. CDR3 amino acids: CASSLSGQHYEQYF. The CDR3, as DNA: TGTGCCAGCAGCCTATCGGGACAGCATTACGAGCAGTACTTC.

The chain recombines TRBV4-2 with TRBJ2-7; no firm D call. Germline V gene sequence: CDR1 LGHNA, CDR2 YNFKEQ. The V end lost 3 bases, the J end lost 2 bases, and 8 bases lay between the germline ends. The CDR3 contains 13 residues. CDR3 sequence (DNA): TGTGCCAGCAGCCATGCGGCGGCCTACGAGCAGTACTTC. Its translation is CASSHAAAYEQYF.

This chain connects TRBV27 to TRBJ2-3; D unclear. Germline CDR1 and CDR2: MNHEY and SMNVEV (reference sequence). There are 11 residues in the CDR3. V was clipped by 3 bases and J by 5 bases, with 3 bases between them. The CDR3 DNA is TGTGCCAGCAGTTTTCAAGATACGCAGTATTTT. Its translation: CASSFQDTQYF.

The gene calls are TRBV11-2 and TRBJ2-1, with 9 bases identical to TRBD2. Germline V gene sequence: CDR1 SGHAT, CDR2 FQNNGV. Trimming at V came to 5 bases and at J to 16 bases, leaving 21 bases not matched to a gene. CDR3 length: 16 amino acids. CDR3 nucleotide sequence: TGTGCCAGCAGCCCCCGGGGGAGTAGCGGGGGTTTTTCCCCCTTCTTC. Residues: CASSPRGSSGGFSPFF. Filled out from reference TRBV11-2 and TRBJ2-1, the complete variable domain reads EAGVAQSPRYKIIEKRQSVAFWCNPISGHATLYWYQQILGQGPKLLIQFQNNGVVDDSQLPKDRFSAERLKGVDSTLKIQPAKLEDSAVYLCASSPRGSSGGFSPFFGPGTRLTVL.

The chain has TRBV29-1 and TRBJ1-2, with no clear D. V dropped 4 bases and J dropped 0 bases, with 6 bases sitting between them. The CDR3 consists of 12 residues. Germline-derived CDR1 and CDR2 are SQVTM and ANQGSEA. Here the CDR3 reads CSVGVANYGYTF. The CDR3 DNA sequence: TGCAGCGTTGGGGTCGCTAACTATGGCTACACCTTC.